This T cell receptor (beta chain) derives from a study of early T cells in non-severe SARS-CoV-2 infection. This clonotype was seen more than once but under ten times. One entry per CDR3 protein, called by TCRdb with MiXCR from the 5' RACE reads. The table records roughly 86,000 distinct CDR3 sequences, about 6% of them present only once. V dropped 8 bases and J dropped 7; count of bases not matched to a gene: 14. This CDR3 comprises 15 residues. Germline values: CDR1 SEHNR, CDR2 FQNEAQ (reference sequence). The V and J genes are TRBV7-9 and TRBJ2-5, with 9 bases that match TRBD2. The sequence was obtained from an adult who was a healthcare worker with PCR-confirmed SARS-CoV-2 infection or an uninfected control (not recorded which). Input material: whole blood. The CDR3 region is CASGAGGLALGTQYF. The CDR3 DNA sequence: TGTGCCAGCGGAGCCGGCGGACTAGCGCTGGGGACCCAGTACTTC.